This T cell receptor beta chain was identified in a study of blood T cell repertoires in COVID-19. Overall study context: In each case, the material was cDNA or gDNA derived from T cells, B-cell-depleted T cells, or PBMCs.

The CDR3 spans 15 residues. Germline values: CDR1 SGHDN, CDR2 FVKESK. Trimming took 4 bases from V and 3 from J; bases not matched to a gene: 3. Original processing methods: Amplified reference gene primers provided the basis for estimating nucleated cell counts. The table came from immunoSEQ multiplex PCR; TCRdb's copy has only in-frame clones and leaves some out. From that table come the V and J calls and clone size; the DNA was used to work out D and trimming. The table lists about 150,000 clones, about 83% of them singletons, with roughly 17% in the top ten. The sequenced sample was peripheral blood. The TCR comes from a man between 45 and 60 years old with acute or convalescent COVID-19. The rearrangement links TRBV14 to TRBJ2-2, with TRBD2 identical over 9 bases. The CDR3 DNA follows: TGTGCCAGCAGCCGTGCGGGGGGGCACACCGGGGAGCTGTTTTTT. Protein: CASSRAGGHTGELFF.